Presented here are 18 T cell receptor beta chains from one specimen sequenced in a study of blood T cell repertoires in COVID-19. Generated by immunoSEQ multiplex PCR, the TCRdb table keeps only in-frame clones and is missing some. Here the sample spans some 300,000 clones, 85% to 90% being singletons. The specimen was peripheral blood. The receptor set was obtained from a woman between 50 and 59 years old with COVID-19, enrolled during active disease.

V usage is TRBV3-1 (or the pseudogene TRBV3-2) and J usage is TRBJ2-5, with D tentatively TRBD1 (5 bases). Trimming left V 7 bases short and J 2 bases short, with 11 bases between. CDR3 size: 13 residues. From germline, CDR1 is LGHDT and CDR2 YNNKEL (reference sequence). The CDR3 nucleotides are TGTGCCAGCACCCAGACAGCTCAAGAGACCCAGTACTTC. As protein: CASTQTAQETQYF.

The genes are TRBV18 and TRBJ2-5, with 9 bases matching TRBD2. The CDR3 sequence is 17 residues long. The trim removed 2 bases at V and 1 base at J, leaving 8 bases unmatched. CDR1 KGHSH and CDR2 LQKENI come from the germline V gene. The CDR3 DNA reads TGTGCCAGCTCACCATCAGGACTAGCGCCAATCCAAGAGACCCAGTACTTC. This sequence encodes CASSPSGLAPIQETQYF.

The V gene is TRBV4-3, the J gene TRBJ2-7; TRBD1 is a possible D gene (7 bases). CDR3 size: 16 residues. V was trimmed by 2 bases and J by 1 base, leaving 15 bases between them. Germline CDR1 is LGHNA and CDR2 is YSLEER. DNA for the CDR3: TGCGCCAGCAGCCAAAAGGCGTCAGGGGGGTCCTACGAGCAGTACTTC. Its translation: CASSQKASGGSYEQYF.

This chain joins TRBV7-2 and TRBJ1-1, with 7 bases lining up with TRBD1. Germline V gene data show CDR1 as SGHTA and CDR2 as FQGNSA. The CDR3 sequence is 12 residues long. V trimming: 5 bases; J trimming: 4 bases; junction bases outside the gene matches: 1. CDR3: CASSRDSTEAFF. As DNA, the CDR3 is TGTGCCAGCAGCCGGGACAGCACTGAAGCTTTCTTT.

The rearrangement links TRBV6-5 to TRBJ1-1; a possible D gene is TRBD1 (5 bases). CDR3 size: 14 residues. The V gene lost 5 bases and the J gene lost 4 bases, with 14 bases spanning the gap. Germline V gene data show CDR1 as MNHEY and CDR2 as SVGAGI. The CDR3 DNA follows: TGTGCCAGCAGTACCCTTCAGGGTAGCACTGAAGCTTTCTTT. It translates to CASSTLQGSTEAFF.

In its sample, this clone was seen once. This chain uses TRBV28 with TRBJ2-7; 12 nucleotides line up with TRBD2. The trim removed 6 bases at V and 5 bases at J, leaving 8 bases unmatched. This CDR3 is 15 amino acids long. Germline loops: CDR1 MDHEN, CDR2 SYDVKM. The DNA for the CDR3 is TGTGCCAGCAGCCTTGAGCTAGCGGGAGGGAACGAGCAGTACTTC. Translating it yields CASSLELAGGNEQYF.

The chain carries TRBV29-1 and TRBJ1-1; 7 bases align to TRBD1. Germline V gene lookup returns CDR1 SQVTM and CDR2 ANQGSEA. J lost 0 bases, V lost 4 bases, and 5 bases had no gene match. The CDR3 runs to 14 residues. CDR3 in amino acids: CSVGEGALNTEAFF. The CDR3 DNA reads TGCAGCGTTGGAGAGGGGGCCCTGAACACTGAAGCTTTCTTT.

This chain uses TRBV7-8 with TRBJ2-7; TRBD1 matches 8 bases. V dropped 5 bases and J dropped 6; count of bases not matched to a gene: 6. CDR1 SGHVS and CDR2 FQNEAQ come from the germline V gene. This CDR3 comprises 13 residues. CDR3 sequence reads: CASSLDRVREQYF. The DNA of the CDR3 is TGTGCCAGCAGCCTGGACAGGGTCCGCGAGCAGTACTTC.

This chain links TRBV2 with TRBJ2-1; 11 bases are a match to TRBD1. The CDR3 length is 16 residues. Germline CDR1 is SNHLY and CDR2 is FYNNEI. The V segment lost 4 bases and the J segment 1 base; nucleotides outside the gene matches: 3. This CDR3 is CASSGTGGRSYNEQFF. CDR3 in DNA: TGTGCCAGCAGTGGGACAGGGGGCCGGTCCTACAATGAGCAGTTCTTC.

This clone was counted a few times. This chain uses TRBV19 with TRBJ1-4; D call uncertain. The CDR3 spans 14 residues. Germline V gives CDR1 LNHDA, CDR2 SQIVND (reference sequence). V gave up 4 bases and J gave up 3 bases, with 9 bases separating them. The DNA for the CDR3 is TGTGCCAGTAGTAGGCGGGAAGCTAATGAAAAACTGTTTTTT. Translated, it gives CASSRREANEKLFF.

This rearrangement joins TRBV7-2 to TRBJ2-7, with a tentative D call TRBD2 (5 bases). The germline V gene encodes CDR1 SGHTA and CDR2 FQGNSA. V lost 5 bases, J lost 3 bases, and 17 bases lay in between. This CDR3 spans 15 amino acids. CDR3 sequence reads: CASSPDSTPSYEQYF. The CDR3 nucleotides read TGTGCCAGCAGCCCGGACTCAACTCCGAGCTACGAGCAGTACTTC.

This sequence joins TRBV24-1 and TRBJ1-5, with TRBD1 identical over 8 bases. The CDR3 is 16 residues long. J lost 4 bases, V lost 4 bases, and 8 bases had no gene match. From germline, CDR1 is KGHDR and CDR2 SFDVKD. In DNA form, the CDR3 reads TGTGCCACCAGTGAAGGCGGACAGGGCGCGAATCAGCCCCAGCATTTT. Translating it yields CATSEGGQGANQPQHF.

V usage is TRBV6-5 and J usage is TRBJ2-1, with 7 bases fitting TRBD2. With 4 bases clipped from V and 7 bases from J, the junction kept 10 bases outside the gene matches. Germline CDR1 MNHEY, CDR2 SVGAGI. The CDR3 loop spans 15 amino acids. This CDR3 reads CASSWGGKSPNEQFF. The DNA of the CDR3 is TGTGCCAGCAGTTGGGGGGGAAAATCCCCTAATGAGCAGTTCTTC.

The CDR3 is CASSLGSGKGTDTQYF. The CDR3 DNA reads as TGTGCCAGCAGCTTAGGATCAGGGAAGGGAACAGATACGCAGTATTTT. This chain links TRBV7-9 with TRBJ2-3, with D possibly TRBD1 on 5 matching bases. Germline loops: CDR1 SEHNR, CDR2 FQNEAQ (reference sequence). This CDR3 has 16 residues. V lost 1 base, J lost 3 bases, and 14 bases lay in between. The full variable domain, with the rest looked up from reference TRBV7-9 and TRBJ2-3, is DTGVSQNPRHKITKRGQNVTFRCDPISEHNRLYWYRQTLGQGPEFLTYFQNEAQLEKSRLLSDRFSAERPKGSFSTLEIQRTEQGDSAMYLCASSLGSGKGTDTQYFGPGTRLTVL.

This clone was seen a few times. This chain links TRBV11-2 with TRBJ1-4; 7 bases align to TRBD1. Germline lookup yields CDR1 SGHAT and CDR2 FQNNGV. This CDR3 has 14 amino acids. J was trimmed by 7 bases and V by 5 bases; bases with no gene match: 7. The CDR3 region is CASSQRQGSEKLFF. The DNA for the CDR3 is TGTGCCAGCAGCCAAAGACAGGGTAGTGAAAAACTGTTTTTT.

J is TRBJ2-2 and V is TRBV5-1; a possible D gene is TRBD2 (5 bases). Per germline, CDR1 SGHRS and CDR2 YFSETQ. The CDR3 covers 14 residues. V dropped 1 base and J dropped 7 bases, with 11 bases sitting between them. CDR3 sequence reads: CASSLKRWSGELFF. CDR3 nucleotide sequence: TGCGCCAGCAGCTTGAAGCGGTGGAGCGGGGAGCTGTTTTTT.

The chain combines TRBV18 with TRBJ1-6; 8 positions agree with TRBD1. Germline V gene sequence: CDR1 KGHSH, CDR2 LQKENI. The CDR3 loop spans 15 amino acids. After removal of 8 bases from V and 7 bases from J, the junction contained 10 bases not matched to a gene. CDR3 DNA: TGTGCCAGCAAAACCGGACAGGGCCCCAATTCACCCCTCCACTTT. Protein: CASKTGQGPNSPLHF.

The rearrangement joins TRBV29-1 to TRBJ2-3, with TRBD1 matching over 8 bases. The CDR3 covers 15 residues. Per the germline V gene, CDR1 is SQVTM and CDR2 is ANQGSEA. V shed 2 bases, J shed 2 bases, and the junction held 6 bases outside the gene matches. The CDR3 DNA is TGCAGCGTTGAAAGGGACAGGCTCTCCACAGATACGCAGTATTTT. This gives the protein CSVERDRLSTDTQYF.